This entry concerns a single T cell receptor (beta chain). Profiled with immunoSEQ multiplex PCR; TCRdb holds only in-frame clones, not every one. The sample has tens of thousands of clones; around 92% are singletons. This sample is part of a study of T cell changes during pregnancy in multiple sclerosis. V was shortened by 2 bases and J by 0 bases, with 10 bases between the two germline ends. CDR3 length: 15 residues. Per germline, CDR1 SGHVS and CDR2 FQNEAQ. The TCR originated in a female donor in good health, enrolled as a control in a pregnancy study. The sequences come from peripheral blood, collected in the third trimester of pregnancy. The V gene is TRBV7-8, the J gene TRBJ1-1; the D is unclear. The CDR3 reads CASSLFGALNTEAFF. The CDR3 DNA sequence: TGTGCCAGCAGCTTATTCGGAGCATTGAACACTGAAGCTTTCTTT.